This TCR beta chain emerged from a study of blood T cell repertoires in COVID-19. Profiling relied on immunoSEQ multiplex PCR, and the TCRdb table lists in-frame clones only, not all of them. The table lists hundreds of thousands of clones, 75% to 90% of them singletons, with under 10% in the top ten. The CDR3 has 11 residues. Trimming removed 1 base at V and 12 bases at J, with 13 bases between. Germline loops: CDR1 DFQATT, CDR2 SNEGSKA (reference sequence). The gene calls are TRBV20-1 and TRBJ2-7; D is unresolved. The clonotype originates from a man aged 40-50 years who had recovered from COVID-19. Sequencing used PBMCs or T cells enriched from blood (not recorded which). CDR3 residues: CSARAGHFRYF. The CDR3 bases are TGCAGTGCTAGAGCTGGGCACTTTAGGTACTTC.